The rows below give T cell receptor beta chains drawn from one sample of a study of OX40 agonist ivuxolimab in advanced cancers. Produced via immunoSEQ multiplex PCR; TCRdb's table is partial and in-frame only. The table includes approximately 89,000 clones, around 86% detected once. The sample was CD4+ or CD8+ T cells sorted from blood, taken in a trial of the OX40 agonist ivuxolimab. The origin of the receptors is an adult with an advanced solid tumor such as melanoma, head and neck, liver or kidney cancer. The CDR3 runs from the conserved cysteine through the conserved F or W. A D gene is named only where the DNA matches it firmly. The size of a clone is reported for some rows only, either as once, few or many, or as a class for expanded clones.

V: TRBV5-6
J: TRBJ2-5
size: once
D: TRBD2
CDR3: CASSLLAGGPGETQYF
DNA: TGTGCCAGCAGCTTGCTAGCGGGGGGGCCAGGGGAGACCCAGTACTTC

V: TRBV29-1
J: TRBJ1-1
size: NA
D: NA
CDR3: CSARRGAEAFF
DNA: TGCAGCGCCCGACGGGGCGCTGAAGCTTTCTTT

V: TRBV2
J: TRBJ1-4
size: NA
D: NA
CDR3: CASSTIYQGAEKLFF
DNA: TGTGCCAGCAGTACCATCTACCAGGGAGCTGAAAAACTGTTTTTT

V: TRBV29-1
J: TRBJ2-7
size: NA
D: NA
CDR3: CSVESGSKNEQYF
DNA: TGCAGCGTTGAATCGGGTAGCAAGAACGAGCAGTACTTC

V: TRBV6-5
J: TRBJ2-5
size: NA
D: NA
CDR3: CATTQRETQYF
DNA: TGTGCCACTACGCAGAGAGAGACCCAGTACTTC

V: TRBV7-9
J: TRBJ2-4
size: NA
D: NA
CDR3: CASSLPGDFDKNIQYF
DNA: TGTGCCAGCAGCTTACCTGGGGACTTCGACAAAAACATTCAGTACTTC

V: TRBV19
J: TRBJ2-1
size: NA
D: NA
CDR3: CASSQTNLYNEQFF
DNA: TGTGCCAGTAGTCAAACGAACCTTTACAATGAGCAGTTCTTC

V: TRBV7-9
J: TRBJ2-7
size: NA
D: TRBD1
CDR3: CASSTDRSSYEQYF
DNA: TGTGCCAGCAGCACGGACAGGAGCTCCTACGAGCAGTACTTC

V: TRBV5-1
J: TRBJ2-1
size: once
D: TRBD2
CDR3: CASSLQPSGVQFF
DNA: TGCGCCAGCAGCTTGCAACCTAGCGGGGTTCAGTTCTTC

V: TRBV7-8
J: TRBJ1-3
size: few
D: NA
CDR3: CASSQRGSGNTIYF
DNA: TGTGCCAGCAGCCAGCGGGGCTCTGGAAACACCATATATTTT

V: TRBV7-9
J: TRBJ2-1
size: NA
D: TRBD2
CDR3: CASRQRVGTSGDNEQFF
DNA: TGTGCCAGCAGGCAAAGGGTCGGGACTAGCGGGGACAATGAGCAGTTCTTC

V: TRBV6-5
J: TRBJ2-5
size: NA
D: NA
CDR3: CASSYQGRETQYF
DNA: TGTGCCAGCAGTTATCAGGGGCGGGAGACCCAGTACTTC

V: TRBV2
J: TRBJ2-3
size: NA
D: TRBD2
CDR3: CASSEALTRGGAMNTQYF
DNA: TGTGCCAGCAGTGAAGCGCTTACTCGGGGGGGGGCCATGAATACGCAGTATTTT

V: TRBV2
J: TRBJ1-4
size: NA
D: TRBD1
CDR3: CASRPTGGSNEKLFF
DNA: TGTGCCAGCAGACCGACAGGGGGAAGTAATGAAAAACTGTTTTTT

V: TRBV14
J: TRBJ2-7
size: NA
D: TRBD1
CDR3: CASSQDSQGAFCEQYF
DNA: TGTGCCAGCAGCCAAGATTCACAGGGGGCCTTTTGCGAGCAGTACTTC

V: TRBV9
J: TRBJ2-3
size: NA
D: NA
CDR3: CASSARTDTQYF
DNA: TGTGCCAGCAGCGCCCGTACAGATACGCAGTATTTT

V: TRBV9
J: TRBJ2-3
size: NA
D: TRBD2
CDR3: CASSPEGLAGGPSDTQYF
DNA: TGTGCCAGCAGCCCAGAGGGACTAGCGGGGGGGCCATCAGATACGCAGTATTTT

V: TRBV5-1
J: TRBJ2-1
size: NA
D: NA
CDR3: CASSLDVGGPYNEQFF
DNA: TGCGCCAGCAGCTTGGATGTCGGGGGGCCCTACAATGAGCAGTTCTTC

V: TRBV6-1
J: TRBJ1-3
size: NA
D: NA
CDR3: CASIDPYSGNTIYF
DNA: TGTGCCAGCATCGACCCCTACTCTGGAAACACCATATATTTT

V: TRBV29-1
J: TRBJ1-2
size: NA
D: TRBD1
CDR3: CSVEDRDRVPPRF
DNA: TGCAGCGTTGAAGACCGGGACAGGGTCCCCCCGCGATTC

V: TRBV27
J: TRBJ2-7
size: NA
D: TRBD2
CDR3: CASRQGLASSYEQYF
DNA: TGTGCCAGCAGGCAGGGACTAGCGAGTTCCTACGAGCAGTACTTC

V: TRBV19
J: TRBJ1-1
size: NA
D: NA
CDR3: CASRQGRGAFF
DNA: TGTGCCAGTAGACAGGGCAGAGGAGCTTTCTTT

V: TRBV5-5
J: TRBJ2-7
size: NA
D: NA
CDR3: CASSSRDRGLTAYEQYF
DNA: TGTGCCAGCAGCTCGCGGGACAGAGGGCTTACGGCCTACGAGCAGTACTTC

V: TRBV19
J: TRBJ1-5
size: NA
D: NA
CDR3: CASIRGQPQHF
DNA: TGTGCCAGTATCAGGGGTCAGCCCCAGCATTTT

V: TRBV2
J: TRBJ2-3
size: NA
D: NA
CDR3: CATNPQFTDTQYF
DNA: TGTGCCACCAACCCCCAGTTCACAGATACGCAGTATTTT

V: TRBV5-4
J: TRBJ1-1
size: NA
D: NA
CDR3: CASSKGERVTEAFF
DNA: TGTGCCAGCAGCAAAGGCGAGAGGGTCACTGAAGCTTTCTTT

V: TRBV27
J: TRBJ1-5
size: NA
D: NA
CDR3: CASRPNSFNQPQHF
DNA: TGTGCCAGCAGACCGAACTCTTTCAATCAGCCCCAGCATTTT

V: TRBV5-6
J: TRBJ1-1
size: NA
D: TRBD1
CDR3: CASSLRFQGARIVGAFF
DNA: TGTGCCAGCAGCTTAAGATTCCAGGGGGCCCGGATTGTGGGAGCTTTCTTT

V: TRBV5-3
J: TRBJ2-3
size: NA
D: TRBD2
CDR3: CARSFREGGSTDTQYF
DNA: TGTGCCAGAAGCTTCCGGGAGGGGGGGTCCACAGATACGCAGTATTTT

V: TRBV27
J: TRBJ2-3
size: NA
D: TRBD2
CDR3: CASSPGLAGDTQYF
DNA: TGTGCCAGCAGTCCGGGACTAGCGGGAGATACGCAGTATTTT

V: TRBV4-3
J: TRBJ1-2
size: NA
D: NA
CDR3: CASSQDRLARGYGYTF
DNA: TGCGCCAGCAGCCAAGATCGACTCGCCCGGGGCTATGGCTACACCTTC

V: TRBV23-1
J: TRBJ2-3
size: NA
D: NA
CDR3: CASSQPFHRSYLDTQYF
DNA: TGCGCCAGCAGTCAACCGTTCCACAGGTCTTACCTAGATACGCAGTATTTT

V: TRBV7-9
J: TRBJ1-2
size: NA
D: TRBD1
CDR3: CASITEGGRVGNYGYTF
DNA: TGTGCCAGCATCACCGAAGGGGGCAGGGTCGGAAACTATGGCTACACCTTC

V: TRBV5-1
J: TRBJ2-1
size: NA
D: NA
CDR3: CASSSGSVGSDEQFF
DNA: TGCGCCAGCAGCTCAGGGTCGGTTGGAAGCGATGAGCAGTTCTTC

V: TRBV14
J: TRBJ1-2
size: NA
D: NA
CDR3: CASSQDWRVPPPYTF
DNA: TGTGCCAGCAGCCAAGATTGGCGCGTACCGCCTCCTTACACCTTC

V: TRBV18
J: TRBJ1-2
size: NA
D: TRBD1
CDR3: CASSPPDRDPPYGYTF
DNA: TGTGCCAGCTCACCCCCGGACAGGGACCCTCCCTATGGCTACACCTTC

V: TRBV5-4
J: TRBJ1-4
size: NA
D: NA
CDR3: CASSLDRGGDEKLFF
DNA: TGTGCCAGCAGCTTGGATAGGGGGGGGGATGAAAAACTGTTTTTT

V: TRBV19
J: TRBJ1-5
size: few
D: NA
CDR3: CASSMATATNQPQHF
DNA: TGTGCCAGTAGTATGGCCACGGCCACCAATCAGCCCCAGCATTTT

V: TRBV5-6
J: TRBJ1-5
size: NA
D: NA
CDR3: CASSLTGNNQPQHF
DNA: TGTGCCAGCAGCTTGACAGGGAACAATCAGCCCCAGCATTTT

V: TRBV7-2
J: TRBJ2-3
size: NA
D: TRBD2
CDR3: CASSFAGGHNTQYF
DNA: TGTGCCAGCAGCTTCGCGGGGGGGCACAATACGCAGTATTTT

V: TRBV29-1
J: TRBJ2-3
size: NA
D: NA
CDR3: CSVVGGTVTDTQYF
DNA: TGCAGCGTTGTAGGGGGGACAGTCACAGATACGCAGTATTTT

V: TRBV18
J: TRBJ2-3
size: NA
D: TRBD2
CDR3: CASSPSWRGSTDTQYF
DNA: TGTGCCAGCTCACCAAGTTGGCGGGGGAGCACAGATACGCAGTATTTT

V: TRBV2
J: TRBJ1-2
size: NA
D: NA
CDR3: CASNRDTTNYGYTF
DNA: TGTGCCAGCAATAGGGACACCACTAACTATGGCTACACCTTC

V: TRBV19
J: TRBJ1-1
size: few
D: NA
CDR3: CATSTGLTNTEAFF
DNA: TGTGCCACTAGTACGGGACTCACGAACACTGAAGCTTTCTTT

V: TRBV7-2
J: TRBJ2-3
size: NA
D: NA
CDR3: CASSSRGEGTDTQYF
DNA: TGTGCCAGCAGTTCTAGGGGCGAGGGCACAGATACGCAGTATTTT

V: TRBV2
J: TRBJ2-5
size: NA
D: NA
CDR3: CASGGMFTRETQYF
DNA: TGTGCCAGCGGGGGGATGTTTACTCGAGAGACCCAGTACTTC

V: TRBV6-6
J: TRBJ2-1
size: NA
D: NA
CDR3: CASSQTSYNEQFF
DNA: TGTGCCAGCAGTCAGACTAGCTACAATGAGCAGTTCTTC

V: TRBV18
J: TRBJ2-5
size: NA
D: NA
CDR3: CASSPQWEKETQYF
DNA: TGTGCCAGCTCACCTCAATGGGAGAAGGAGACCCAGTACTTC

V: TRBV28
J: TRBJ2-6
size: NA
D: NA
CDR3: CASSLHPSGANVLTF
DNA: TGTGCCAGCAGTTTACATCCCTCTGGGGCCAACGTCCTGACTTTC

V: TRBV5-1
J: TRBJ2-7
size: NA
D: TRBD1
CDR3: CASSGGQGAHEQYF
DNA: TGCGCCAGCAGCGGCGGACAGGGGGCCCACGAGCAGTACTTC

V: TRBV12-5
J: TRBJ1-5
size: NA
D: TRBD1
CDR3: CASGRQGGGNQPQHF
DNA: TGTGCTAGTGGGCGACAGGGTGGTGGCAATCAGCCCCAGCATTTT

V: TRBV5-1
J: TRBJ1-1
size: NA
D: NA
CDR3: CASSPGGMNTEAFF
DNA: TGCGCCAGCAGCCCTGGAGGTATGAACACTGAAGCTTTCTTT

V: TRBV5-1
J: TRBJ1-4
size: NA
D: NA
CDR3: CASSLEGRATNEKLFF
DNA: TGCGCCAGCAGCTTGGAAGGGAGGGCAACTAATGAAAAACTGTTTTTT

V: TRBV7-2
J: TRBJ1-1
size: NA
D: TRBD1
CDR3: CAGSSRSGGATEAFF
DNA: TGTGCCGGCAGCTCGCGGTCAGGGGGGGCCACTGAAGCTTTCTTT

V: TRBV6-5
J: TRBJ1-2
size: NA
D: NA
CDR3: CAISERDGYTF
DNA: TGTGCCATCAGTGAGAGGGACGGCTACACCTTC

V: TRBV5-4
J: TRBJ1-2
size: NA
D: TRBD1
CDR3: CASSRDRAGYGYTF
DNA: TGTGCCAGCAGCAGGGACAGGGCGGGATATGGCTACACCTTC

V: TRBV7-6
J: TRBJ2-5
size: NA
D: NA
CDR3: CASSLGGLTGETQYF
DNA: TGTGCCAGCAGCTTAGGTGGACTGACGGGGGAGACCCAGTACTTC